The TCR beta chain under discussion was sequenced for a study of blood T cell repertoires in COVID-19. J lost 6 bases, V lost 2 bases, and 4 bases had no gene match. The CDR3 has 14 residues. Germline assignment: CDR1 MDHEN and CDR2 SYDVKM. Seattle's enrolled individuals joined amid active infection and were then monitored longitudinally. The method was immunoSEQ multiplex PCR; TCRdb's version includes in-frame clones alone and lacks a portion of them. The data show 65,000 to 90,000 clones, with 77% seen just once and roughly 2.4% held by the top ten. The sequence was obtained from a man aged 65 to 85 with COVID-19, enrolled during active disease. The sample consisted of peripheral blood. This rearrangement joins TRBV28 to TRBJ2-7; TRBD2 matches 10 bases. This CDR3 is CASSLLAGDLEQYF. The CDR3 DNA reads TGTGCCAGCAGTTTACTAGCGGGAGATCTCGAGCAGTACTTC.